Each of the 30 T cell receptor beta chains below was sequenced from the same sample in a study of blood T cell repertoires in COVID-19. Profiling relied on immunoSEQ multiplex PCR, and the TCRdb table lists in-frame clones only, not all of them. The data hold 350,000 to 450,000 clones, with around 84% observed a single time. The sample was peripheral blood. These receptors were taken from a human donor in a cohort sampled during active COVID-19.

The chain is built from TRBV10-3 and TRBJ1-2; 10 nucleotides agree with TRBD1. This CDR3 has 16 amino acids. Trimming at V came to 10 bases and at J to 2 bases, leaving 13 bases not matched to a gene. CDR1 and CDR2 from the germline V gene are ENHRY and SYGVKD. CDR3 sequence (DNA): TGTGCCACGACACCGGGACAGGGGACTAAGAACTATGGCTACACCTTC. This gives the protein CATTPGQGTKNYGYTF.

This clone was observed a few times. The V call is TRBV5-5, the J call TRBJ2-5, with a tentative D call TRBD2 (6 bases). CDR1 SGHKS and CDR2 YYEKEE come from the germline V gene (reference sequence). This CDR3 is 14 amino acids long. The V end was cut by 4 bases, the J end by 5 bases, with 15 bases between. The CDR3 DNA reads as TGTGCCAGCAGCAGGCGGGGAGTTGGGGAGACCCAGTACTTC. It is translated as CASSRRGVGETQYF.

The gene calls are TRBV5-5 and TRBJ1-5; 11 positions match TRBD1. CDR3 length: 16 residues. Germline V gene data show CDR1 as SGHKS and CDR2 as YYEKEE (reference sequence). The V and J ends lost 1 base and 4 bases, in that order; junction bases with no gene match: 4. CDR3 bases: TGTGCCAGCAGCTTGAGGACAGGGGGCTTGAATCAGCCCCAGCATTTT. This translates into CASSLRTGGLNQPQHF.

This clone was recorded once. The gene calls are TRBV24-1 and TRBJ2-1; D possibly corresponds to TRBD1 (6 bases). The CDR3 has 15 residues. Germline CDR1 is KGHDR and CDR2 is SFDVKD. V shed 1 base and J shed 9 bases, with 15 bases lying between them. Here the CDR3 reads CATSDFGTSRAEQFF. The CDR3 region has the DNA TGTGCCACCAGTGATTTCGGGACATCCCGCGCTGAGCAGTTCTTC.

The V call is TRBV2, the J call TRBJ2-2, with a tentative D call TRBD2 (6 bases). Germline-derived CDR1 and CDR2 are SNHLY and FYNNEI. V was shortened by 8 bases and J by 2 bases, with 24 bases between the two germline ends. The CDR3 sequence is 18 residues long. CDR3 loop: CASRWRGLYPPNTGELFF. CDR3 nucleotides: TGTGCCAGCCGATGGAGGGGCTTATACCCGCCAAACACCGGGGAGCTGTTTTTT. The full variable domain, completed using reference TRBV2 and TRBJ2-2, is EPEVTQTPSHQVTQMGQEVILRCVPISNHLYFYWYRQILGQKVEFLVSFYNNEISEKSEIFDDQFSVERPDGSNFTLKIRSTKLEDSAMYFCASRWRGLYPPNTGELFFGEGSRLTVL.

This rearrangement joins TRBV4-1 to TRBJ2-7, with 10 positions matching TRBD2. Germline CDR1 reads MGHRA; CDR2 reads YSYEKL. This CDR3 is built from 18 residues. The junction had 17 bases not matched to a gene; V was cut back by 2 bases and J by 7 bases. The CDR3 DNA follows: TGCGCCAGCAGCCAAAGATGGAGAATAGCGGGAGGCATGGGGGAGCAGTACTTC. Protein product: CASSQRWRIAGGMGEQYF.

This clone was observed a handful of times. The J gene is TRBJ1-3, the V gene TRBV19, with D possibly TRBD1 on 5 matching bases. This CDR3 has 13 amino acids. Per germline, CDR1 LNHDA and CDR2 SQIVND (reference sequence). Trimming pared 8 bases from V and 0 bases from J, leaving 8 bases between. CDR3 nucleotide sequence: TGTGCCAGTGGGACTGACTCTGGAAACACCATATATTTT. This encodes CASGTDSGNTIYF.

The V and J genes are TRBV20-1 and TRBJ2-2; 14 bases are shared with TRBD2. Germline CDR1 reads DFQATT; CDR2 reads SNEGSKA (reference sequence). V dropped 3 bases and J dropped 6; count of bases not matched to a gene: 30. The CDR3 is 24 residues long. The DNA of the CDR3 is TGCAGTGCTAGTAATCGTTCCAGAAGGAGAGGACTAGCGGGAGGCCTGTCCGGTTCCGGGGAGCTGTTTTTT. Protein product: CSASNRSRRRGLAGGLSGSGELFF.

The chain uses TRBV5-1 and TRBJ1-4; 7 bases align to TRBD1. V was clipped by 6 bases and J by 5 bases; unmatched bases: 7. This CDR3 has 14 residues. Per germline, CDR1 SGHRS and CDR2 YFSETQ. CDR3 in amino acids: CASTQGRLNEKLFF. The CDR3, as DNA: TGCGCCAGCACACAGGGGCGGCTAAATGAAAAACTGTTTTTT.

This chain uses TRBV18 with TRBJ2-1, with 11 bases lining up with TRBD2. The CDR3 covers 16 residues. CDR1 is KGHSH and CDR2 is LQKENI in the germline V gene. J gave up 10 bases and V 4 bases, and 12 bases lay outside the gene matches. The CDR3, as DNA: TGTGCCAGCTCACAGACCATAGCGGGAGGGCTACGCGAGCAGTTCTTC. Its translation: CASSQTIAGGLREQFF.

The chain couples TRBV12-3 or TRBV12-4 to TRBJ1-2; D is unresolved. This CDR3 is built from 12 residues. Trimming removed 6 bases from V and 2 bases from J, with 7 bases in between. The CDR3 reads CASSPGNYGYTF. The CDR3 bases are TGTGCCAGCAGCCCGGGGAACTATGGCTACACCTTC.

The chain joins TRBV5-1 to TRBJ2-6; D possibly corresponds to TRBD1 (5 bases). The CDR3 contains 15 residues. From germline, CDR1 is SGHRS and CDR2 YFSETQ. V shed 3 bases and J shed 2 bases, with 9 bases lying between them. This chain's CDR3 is CASSSQGTGANVLTF. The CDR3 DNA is TGCGCCAGCAGCTCGCAGGGCACTGGGGCCAACGTCCTGACTTTC.

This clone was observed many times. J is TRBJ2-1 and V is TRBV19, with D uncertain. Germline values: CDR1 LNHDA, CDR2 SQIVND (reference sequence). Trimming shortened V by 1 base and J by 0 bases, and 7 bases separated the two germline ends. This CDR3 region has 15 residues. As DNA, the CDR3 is TGTGCCAGTAGTATAGGGCTCGCCTCCTACAATGAGCAGTTCTTC. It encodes CASSIGLASYNEQFF.

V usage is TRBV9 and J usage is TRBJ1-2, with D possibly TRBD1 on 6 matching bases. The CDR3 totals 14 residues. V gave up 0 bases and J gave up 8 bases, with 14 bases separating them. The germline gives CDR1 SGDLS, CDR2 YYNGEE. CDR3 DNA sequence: TGTGCCAGCAGCGTAGAAGGTCAGGGGTGGGGCTACACCTTC. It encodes CASSVEGQGWGYTF.

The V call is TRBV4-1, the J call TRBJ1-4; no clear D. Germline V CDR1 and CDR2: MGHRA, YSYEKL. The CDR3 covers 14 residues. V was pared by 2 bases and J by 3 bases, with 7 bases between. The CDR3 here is CASSQLEANEKLFF. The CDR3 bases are TGCGCCAGCAGCCAATTAGAGGCTAATGAAAAACTGTTTTTT.

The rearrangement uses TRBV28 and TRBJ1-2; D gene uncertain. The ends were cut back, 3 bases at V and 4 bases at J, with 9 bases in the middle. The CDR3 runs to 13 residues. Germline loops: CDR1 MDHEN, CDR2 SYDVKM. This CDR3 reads CASSFLRGYGYTF. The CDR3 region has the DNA TGTGCCAGCAGTTTCCTGCGAGGCTATGGCTACACCTTC.

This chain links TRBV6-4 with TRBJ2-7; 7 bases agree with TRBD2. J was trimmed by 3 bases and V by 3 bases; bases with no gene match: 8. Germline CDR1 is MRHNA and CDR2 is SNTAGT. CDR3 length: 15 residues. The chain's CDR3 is CASSEGVWDYYEQYF. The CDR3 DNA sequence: TGTGCCAGCAGTGAAGGTGTGTGGGACTACTACGAGCAGTACTTC.

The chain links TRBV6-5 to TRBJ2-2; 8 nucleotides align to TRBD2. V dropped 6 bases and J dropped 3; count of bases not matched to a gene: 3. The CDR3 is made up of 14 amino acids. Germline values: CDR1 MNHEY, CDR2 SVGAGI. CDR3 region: CASSGGEYTGELFF. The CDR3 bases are TGTGCCAGCAGCGGGGGGGAGTACACCGGGGAGCTGTTTTTT.

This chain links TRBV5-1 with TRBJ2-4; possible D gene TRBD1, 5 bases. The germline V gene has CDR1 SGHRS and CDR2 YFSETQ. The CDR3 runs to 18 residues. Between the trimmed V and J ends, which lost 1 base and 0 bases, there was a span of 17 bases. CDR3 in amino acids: CASSLTQDADLAKNIQYF. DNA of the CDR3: TGCGCCAGCAGCTTGACACAGGACGCGGACCTAGCCAAAAACATTCAGTACTTC. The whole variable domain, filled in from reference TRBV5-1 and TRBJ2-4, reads KAGVTQTPRYLIKTRGQQVTLSCSPISGHRSVSWYQQTPGQGLQFLFEYFSETQRNKGNFPGRFSGRQFSNSRSEMNVSTLELGDSALYLCASSLTQDADLAKNIQYFGAGTRLSVL.

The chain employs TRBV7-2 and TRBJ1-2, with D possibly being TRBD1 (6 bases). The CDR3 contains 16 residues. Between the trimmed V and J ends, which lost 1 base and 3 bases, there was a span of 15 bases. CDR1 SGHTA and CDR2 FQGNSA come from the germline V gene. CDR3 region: CASSLGGGARDYGYTF. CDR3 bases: TGTGCCAGCAGCTTAGGAGGGGGGGCGCGCGACTATGGCTACACCTTC.

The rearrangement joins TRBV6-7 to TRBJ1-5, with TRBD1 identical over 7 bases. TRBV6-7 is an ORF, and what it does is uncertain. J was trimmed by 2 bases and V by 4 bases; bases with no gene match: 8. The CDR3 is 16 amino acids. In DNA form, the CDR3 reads TGTGCCAGCAGTTTCTGCCCCGACAGGGGCAATCAGCCCCAGCATTTT. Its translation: CASSFCPDRGNQPQHF.

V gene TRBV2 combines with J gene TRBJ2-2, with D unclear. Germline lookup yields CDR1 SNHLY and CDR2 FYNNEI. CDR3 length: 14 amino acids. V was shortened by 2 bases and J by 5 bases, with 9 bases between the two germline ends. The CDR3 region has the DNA TGTGCCAGCAGTGAAACTACTGGGACCGGGGAGCTGTTTTTT. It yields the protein CASSETTGTGELFF.

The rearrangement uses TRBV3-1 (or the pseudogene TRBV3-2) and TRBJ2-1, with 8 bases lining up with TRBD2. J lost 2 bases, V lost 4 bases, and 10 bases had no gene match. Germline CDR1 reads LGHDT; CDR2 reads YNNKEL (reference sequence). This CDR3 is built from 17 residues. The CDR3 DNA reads TGTGCCAGCAGCCCTTCCGGGCGGGGGGTAACCTACAATGAGCAGTTCTTC. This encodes CASSPSGRGVTYNEQFF.

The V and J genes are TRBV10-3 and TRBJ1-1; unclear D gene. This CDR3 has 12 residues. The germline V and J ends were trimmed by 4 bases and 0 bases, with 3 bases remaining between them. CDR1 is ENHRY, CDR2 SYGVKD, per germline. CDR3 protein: CAISAVNTEAFF. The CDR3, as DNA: TGTGCCATCAGTGCGGTGAACACTGAAGCTTTCTTT.

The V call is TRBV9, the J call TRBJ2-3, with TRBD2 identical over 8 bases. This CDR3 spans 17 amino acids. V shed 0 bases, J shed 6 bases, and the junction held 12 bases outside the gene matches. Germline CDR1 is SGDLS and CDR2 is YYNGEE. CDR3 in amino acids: CASSVGYGGGSADTQYF. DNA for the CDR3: TGTGCCAGCAGCGTAGGGTATGGCGGGGGGTCAGCGGATACGCAGTATTTT.

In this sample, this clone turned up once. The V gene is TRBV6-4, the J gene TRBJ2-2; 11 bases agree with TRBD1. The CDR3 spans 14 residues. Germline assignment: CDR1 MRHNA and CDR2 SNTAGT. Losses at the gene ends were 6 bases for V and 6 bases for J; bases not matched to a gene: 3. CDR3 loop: CASSRDRGSGELFF. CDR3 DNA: TGTGCCAGCAGCCGGGACAGGGGGTCCGGGGAGCTGTTTTTT.

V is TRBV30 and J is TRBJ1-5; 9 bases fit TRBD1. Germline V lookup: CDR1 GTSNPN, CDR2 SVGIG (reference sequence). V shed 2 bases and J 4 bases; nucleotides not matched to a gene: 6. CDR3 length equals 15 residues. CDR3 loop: CAWSFGQGTNQPQHF. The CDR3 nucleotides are TGTGCCTGGAGTTTCGGACAGGGGACGAATCAGCCCCAGCATTTT.

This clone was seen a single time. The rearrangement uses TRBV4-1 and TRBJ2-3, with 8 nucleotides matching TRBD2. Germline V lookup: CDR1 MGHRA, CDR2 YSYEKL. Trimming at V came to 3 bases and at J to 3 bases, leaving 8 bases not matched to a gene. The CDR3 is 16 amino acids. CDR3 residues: CASSQYGTRETDTQYF. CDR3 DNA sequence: TGCGCCAGCAGCCAGTACGGGACTAGAGAAACAGATACGCAGTATTTT.

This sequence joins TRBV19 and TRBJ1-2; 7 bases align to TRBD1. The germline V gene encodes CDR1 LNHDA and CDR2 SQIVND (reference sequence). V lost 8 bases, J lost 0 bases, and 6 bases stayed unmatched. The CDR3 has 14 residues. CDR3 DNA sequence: TGTGCCAGTGACAGCACAGGGGCTAACTATGGCTACACCTTC. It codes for CASDSTGANYGYTF.

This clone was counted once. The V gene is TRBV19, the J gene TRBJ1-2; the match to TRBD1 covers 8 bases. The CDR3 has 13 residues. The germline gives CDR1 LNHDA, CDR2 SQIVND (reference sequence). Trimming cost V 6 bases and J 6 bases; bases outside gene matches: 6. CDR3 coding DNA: TGTGCCAGTAGGACAGGGGTCGGGGATGGCTACACCTTC. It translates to CASRTGVGDGYTF.